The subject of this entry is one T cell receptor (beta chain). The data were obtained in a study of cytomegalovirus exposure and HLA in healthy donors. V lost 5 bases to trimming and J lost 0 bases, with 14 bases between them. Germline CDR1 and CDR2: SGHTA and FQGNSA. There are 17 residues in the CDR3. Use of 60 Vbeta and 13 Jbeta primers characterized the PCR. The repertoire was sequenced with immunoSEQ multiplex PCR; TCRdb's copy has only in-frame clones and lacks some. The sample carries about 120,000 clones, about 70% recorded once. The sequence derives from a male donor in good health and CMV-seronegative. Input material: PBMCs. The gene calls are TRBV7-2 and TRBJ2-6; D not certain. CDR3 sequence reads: CASSPNWAASGANVLTF. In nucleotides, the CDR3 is TGTGCCAGCAGCCCGAACTGGGCAGCCTCTGGGGCCAACGTCCTGACTTTC.